The 28 T cell receptor beta chains below come from one sample, sequenced in a study of vaccination and CD4 T cells after COVID-19. Sequence data for DNA of cultured CD4+ T cells were generated by the Oncomine TCR Beta short-read assay. TCRdb reprocessed the PCR reads with MiXCR, giving one entry per CDR3 protein. The data show about 14,000 distinct CDR3 sequences, roughly 39% seen once. Treatment here: roughly 10-day PBMC culture with coronavirus spike peptide pools or control peptides (ViraFEST assay). Which antigens these TCRs recognize remains unknown. Sequencing was done on a sample of CD4+ T cells from blood, cultured in vitro. Every receptor here comes from a human donor who had recovered from COVID-19.

The rearrangement uses TRBV11-3 and TRBJ2-2; 8 positions agree with TRBD2. CDR1 and CDR2 (germline): SGHNT, YENEEA. V lost 5 bases, J lost 6 bases, and 14 bases stayed unmatched. The CDR3 extends over 17 amino acids. The CDR3 DNA reads TGTGCCAGCAGCCCTAACCGGGGGGGGCCGGGTCCCGGGGAGCTGTTTTTT. As protein: CASSPNRGGPGPGELFF.

The V gene is TRBV10-1, the J gene TRBJ1-1; unclear D gene. Trimming stripped 2 bases from V and 6 bases from J, with 7 bases between. The CDR3 extends over 12 amino acids. Looked up from germline, CDR1 is WNHNN and CDR2 is SYGVQD (reference sequence). CDR3 in amino acids: CASSENFSEAFF. In DNA, the CDR3 is TGCGCCAGCAGTGAGAATTTTTCTGAAGCTTTCTTT.

The CDR3: CATSRDPADTQYF. The CDR3 bases are TGTGCCACCAGCAGAGATCCGGCAGATACGCAGTATTTT. V usage is TRBV15 and J usage is TRBJ2-3; D is unresolved. The V end was cut by 0 bases, the J end by 4 bases, with 5 bases between. The CDR3 is 13 amino acids. In germline, CDR1 is LNHNV, CDR2 YYDKDF (reference sequence).

The chain joins TRBV4-2 to TRBJ2-3; 9 bases match TRBD2. The length of the CDR3 is 17 residues. V was clipped by 0 bases and J by 6 bases; unmatched bases: 10. The germline V gene has CDR1 LGHNA and CDR2 YNFKEQ. The CDR3 DNA sequence: TGTGCCAGCAGCCAAGATAATGGCGGGGGGGCCCGGGATACGCAGTATTTT. Translation: CASSQDNGGGARDTQYF.

This chain connects TRBV20-1 to TRBJ2-5, with 7 bases fitting TRBD1. The CDR3 covers 12 residues. The ends lost 1 base at V and 5 bases at J; junction bases unmatched: 1. Germline-derived CDR1 and CDR2 are DFQATT and SNEGSKA (reference sequence). The CDR3 nucleotides are TGCAGTGCTAGAGTACAGGGGGAGACCCAGTACTTC. Encoded protein: CSARVQGETQYF.

This chain uses TRBV23-1 with TRBJ2-7; 11 bases line up with TRBD2. TRBV23-1 is sorted into the ORF group, with uncertain function. J gave up 2 bases and V 3 bases, and 6 bases lay outside the gene matches. This CDR3 comprises 16 residues. CDR3 amino acids: CASSHTLAGGAYEQYF. The CDR3 nucleotides are TGCGCCAGCAGTCACACGCTAGCGGGGGGTGCCTACGAGCAGTACTTC.

The V call is TRBV11-2, the J call TRBJ2-6; D unresolved. Trimming shortened V by 5 bases and J by 2 bases, and 7 bases separated the two germline ends. This CDR3 has 14 amino acids. Germline V CDR1 and CDR2: SGHAT, FQNNGV. The CDR3 DNA reads TGTGCCAGCAGCCTATCTGCTGGGGCCAACGTCCTGACTTTC. Translating it yields CASSLSAGANVLTF.

This clonotype was observed a few times. J is TRBJ2-1 and V is TRBV2; 9 positions match TRBD2. There are 15 residues in the CDR3. The germline V gene encodes CDR1 SNHLY and CDR2 FYNNEI. The ends lost 7 bases at V and 0 bases at J; junction bases unmatched: 4. As DNA, the CDR3 is TGTGCCAGCAAGACTAGCGGATTCTCCTACAATGAGCAGTTCTTC. This translates into CASKTSGFSYNEQFF.

The chain carries TRBV2 and TRBJ1-4, with unresolved D. The V and J ends lost 7 bases and 5 bases respectively, with 20 bases between them. The CDR3 has 16 residues. Germline V lookup: CDR1 SNHLY, CDR2 FYNNEI. The CDR3 DNA reads as TGTGCCAGCATACGGCAGATACGACCACTAAATGAAAAACTGTTTTTT. This sequence encodes CASIRQIRPLNEKLFF.

The chain uses TRBV10-1 and TRBJ2-7; tentative D call: TRBD2 (6 bases). Trimming pared 3 bases from V and 1 base from J, leaving 13 bases between. CDR1 and CDR2 (germline): WNHNN, SYGVQD (reference sequence). The CDR3 contains 15 residues. The CDR3 DNA follows: TGCGCCAGCAGTGAACCGCTAGCGAGGTCCTACGAGCAGTACTTC. Protein: CASSEPLARSYEQYF.

This clonotype has a handful of counts. This sequence joins TRBV19 and TRBJ2-7; D is unresolved. Trimming cost V 6 bases and J 0 bases, with 15 bases left between them. There are 15 residues in the CDR3. Germline V gene sequence: CDR1 LNHDA, CDR2 SQIVND (reference sequence). The chain's CDR3 is CASRSDLGGSYEQYF. CDR3 sequence (DNA): TGTGCCAGTAGGTCTGATCTGGGTGGCTCCTACGAGCAGTACTTC.

This chain joins TRBV5-4 and TRBJ1-2; D might be TRBD1 (6 bases). Looked up from germline, CDR1 is SGHNT and CDR2 is YYREEE (reference sequence). The CDR3 consists of 15 residues. V was pared by 2 bases and J by 4 bases, with 15 bases between. The CDR3, as DNA: TGTGCCAGCAGCTTCGGAAGCGGGACACCCTATGGCTACACCTTC. This gives the protein CASSFGSGTPYGYTF.

The V call is TRBV5-1, the J call TRBJ2-3; possibly TRBD1 or TRBD2 for D (6 bases each). Per germline, CDR1 SGHRS and CDR2 YFSETQ. The V end lost 3 bases, the J end lost 0 bases, and 20 bases lay between the germline ends. This CDR3 comprises 18 residues. This CDR3 is CASSSWGAGDESTDTQYF. The CDR3 DNA is TGCGCCAGCAGCTCTTGGGGGGCTGGCGATGAAAGCACAGATACGCAGTATTTT.

The chain uses TRBV2 and TRBJ1-6; no firm D call. V was clipped by 7 bases and J by 0 bases, with 10 bases between them. There are 15 residues in the CDR3. Germline assignment: CDR1 SNHLY and CDR2 FYNNEI. The CDR3, as DNA: TGTGCCAGCAAAAAGGAAAGCTCCTATAATTCACCCCTCCACTTT. Its protein product is CASKKESSYNSPLHF.

This clonotype was seen more than once but under ten times. The chain couples TRBV27 to TRBJ1-2, with TRBD1 matching 11 bases. Germline V gene sequence: CDR1 MNHEY, CDR2 SMNVEV (reference sequence). The V and J ends lost 3 bases and 2 bases, in that order; junction bases with no gene match: 2. The CDR3 has 15 residues. CDR3 nucleotides: TGTGCCAGCAGTTTTGGGACAGGGGGAAACTATGGCTACACCTTC. This codes for CASSFGTGGNYGYTF.

Within the sample, this clonotype is medium-sized (0.01 to 0.1%). This sequence joins TRBV11-2 and TRBJ2-3; D is undetermined. Germline lookup yields CDR1 SGHAT and CDR2 FQNNGV. V dropped 1 base and J dropped 2 bases, with 7 bases sitting between them. CDR3 length: 14 amino acids. DNA of the CDR3: TGTGCCAGCAGCTTAGGACTTTTCACAGATACGCAGTATTTT. As protein: CASSLGLFTDTQYF.

This chain joins TRBV12-3 or TRBV12-4 and TRBJ1-4; 9 bases agree with TRBD1. This CDR3 spans 13 amino acids. Germline trimming cut 10 bases from V and 10 bases from J; bases unmatched to any gene: 10. CDR3 sequence reads: CATRDRVGGKLFF. CDR3 DNA sequence: TGTGCCACCCGGGACAGGGTCGGAGGAAAACTGTTTTTT.

This clonotype has just a few counts. The chain links TRBV11-2 to TRBJ2-2, with a tentative D call TRBD2 (7 bases). Per the germline V gene, CDR1 is SGHAT and CDR2 is FQNNGV. The CDR3 runs to 15 residues. The V end lost 5 bases, the J end lost 1 base, and 11 bases lay between the germline ends. CDR3 DNA: TGTGCCAGCAGCCCGAGGGGGGGGAACACCGGGGAGCTGTTTTTT. This codes for CASSPRGGNTGELFF.

This chain links TRBV11-2 with TRBJ2-2, with unresolved D. This CDR3 contains 17 residues. The germline V gene has CDR1 SGHAT and CDR2 FQNNGV. Trimming cost V 1 base and J 2 bases, with 14 bases left between them. The DNA of the CDR3 is TGTGCCAGCAGCTTAGTAGTCGGTCGACACAACACCGGGGAGCTGTTTTTT. Its protein is CASSLVVGRHNTGELFF.

The genes are TRBV5-6 and TRBJ1-1, with D maybe TRBD1 (5 bases). Germline CDR1 is SGHDT and CDR2 is YYEEEE. Trimming pared 0 bases from V and 5 bases from J, leaving 11 bases between. The CDR3 loop spans 14 amino acids. As DNA, the CDR3 is TGTGCCAGCAGCTTGGTAGGCAGGGAGACTGAAGCTTTCTTT. This encodes CASSLVGRETEAFF.

The J gene is TRBJ2-3, the V gene TRBV7-2; D gene ambiguous. Trimming stripped 1 base from V and 5 bases from J, with 10 bases between. This CDR3 contains 14 residues. Germline-derived CDR1 and CDR2 are SGHTA and FQGNSA. The CDR3 DNA reads TGTGCCAGCAGCTTAGTGGGTAGTGTAGATACGCAGTATTTT. This encodes CASSLVGSVDTQYF.

This clonotype has only a few counts. The V and J genes are TRBV15 and TRBJ1-1, with 7 positions matching TRBD1. This CDR3 is built from 17 residues. After removal of 4 bases from V and 4 bases from J, the junction contained 15 bases not matched to a gene. CDR1 LNHNV and CDR2 YYDKDF come from the germline V gene (reference sequence). CDR3 in DNA: TGTGCCACCAGCACAGATCGACAGGGAAATCAGGGCACTGAAGCTTTCTTT. Translated: CATSTDRQGNQGTEAFF.

A few counts support this clonotype. V usage is TRBV6-5 and J usage is TRBJ1-3; TRBD1 agrees at 10 bases. This CDR3 comprises 17 residues. The ends lost 2 bases at V and 4 bases at J; junction bases unmatched: 8. The germline gives CDR1 MNHEY, CDR2 SVGAGI. The CDR3 bases are TGTGCCAGCAGTTACATGACAGGGGGCGGGTCGGGAAACACCATATATTTT. Amino acids: CASSYMTGGGSGNTIYF.

The genes are TRBV19 and TRBJ2-6; D may correspond to TRBD1 or TRBD2 (5 bases each). The ends were cut back, 3 bases at V and 2 bases at J, with 11 bases in the middle. Germline V gene data show CDR1 as LNHDA and CDR2 as SQIVND (reference sequence). The CDR3 is 16 residues long. Written as DNA, the CDR3 is TGTGCCAGTAGTATTCTACGGGGCGCTGGGGCCAACGTCCTGACTTTC. It is translated as CASSILRGAGANVLTF.

This clonotype was observed a handful of times. The gene calls are TRBV7-2 and TRBJ2-4; 14 nucleotides agree with TRBD2. This CDR3 region has 18 residues. V lost 5 bases to trimming and J lost 1 base; unmatched junction nucleotides: 7. Looked up from germline, CDR1 is SGHTA and CDR2 is FQGNSA. CDR3 in DNA: TGTGCCAGCAGCAAGACTAGCGGGGGGGGTCTGGCCAAAAACATTCAGTACTTC. Protein sequence: CASSKTSGGGLAKNIQYF.

The V and J genes are TRBV6-1 and TRBJ2-7, with D unclear. Trimming took 6 bases from V and 0 from J, leaving 15 bases between them. The CDR3 consists of 15 residues. Germline V gene lookup returns CDR1 MNHNS and CDR2 SASEGT. The CDR3 reads CASRDITRYSYEQYF. CDR3 DNA sequence: TGTGCCAGCAGGGATATTACGAGGTACTCCTACGAGCAGTACTTC.

This clonotype was recorded a few times. The CDR3 region has the DNA TGTGCCAGTAGTGCCAGGGTAGACGCCGCCGAAGCTTTCTTT. It specifies CASSARVDAAEAFF. The chain joins TRBV19 to TRBJ1-1; weak D call: TRBD1 (5 bases). Trimming took 5 bases from V and 8 from J, leaving 18 bases between them. There are 14 residues in the CDR3. CDR1 is LNHDA and CDR2 is SQIVND in the germline V gene (reference sequence).

V gene TRBV14 combines with J gene TRBJ2-1; D call uncertain. The CDR3 spans 13 residues. Germline CDR1 and CDR2: SGHDN and FVKESK. Trimming took 3 bases from V and 2 from J, leaving 5 bases between them. The CDR3, as DNA: TGTGCCAGCAGCCAGGGGACCTACAATGAGCAGTTCTTC. This codes for CASSQGTYNEQFF.